This T cell receptor (beta chain) is from a study of shared clonotypes between healthy human individuals. V was pared by 0 bases and J by 2 bases, with 11 bases between. The V gene's germline CDR1 is MNHEY and CDR2 SVGAGI. The CDR3 spans 15 residues. Assay used: immunoSEQ multiplex PCR; TCRdb lists only in-frame clones, some missing. The sample records about 590,000 clones, roughly 96% being singletons. Only CD45RO-negative cells positively selected for CCR7 counted as naive CD8 cells, so terminally differentiated effector memory CD45RA+ cells were excluded. V usage is TRBV6-5 and J usage is TRBJ2-7, with a possible D match to TRBD2 (5 bases). This clonotype was obtained from a woman between 25 and 40 years old in good health. The sequenced sample consisted of naive CD8+ T cells sorted from blood. The CDR3 spells CASSYSIAYTYEQYF. As DNA, the CDR3 is TGTGCCAGCAGTTACTCGATAGCGTACACCTACGAGCAGTACTTC.